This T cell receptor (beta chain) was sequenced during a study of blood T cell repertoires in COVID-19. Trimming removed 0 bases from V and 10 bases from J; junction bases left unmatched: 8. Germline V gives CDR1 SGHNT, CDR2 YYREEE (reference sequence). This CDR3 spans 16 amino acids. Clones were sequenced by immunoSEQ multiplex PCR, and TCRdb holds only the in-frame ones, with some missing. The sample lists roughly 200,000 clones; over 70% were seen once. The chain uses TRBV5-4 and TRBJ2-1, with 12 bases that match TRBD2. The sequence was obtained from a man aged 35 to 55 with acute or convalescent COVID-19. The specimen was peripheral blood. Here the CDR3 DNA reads TGTGCCAGCAGCTTGGCCCTAGCGGGAGGGCAATGGGAGCAGTTCTTC. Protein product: CASSLALAGGQWEQFF.